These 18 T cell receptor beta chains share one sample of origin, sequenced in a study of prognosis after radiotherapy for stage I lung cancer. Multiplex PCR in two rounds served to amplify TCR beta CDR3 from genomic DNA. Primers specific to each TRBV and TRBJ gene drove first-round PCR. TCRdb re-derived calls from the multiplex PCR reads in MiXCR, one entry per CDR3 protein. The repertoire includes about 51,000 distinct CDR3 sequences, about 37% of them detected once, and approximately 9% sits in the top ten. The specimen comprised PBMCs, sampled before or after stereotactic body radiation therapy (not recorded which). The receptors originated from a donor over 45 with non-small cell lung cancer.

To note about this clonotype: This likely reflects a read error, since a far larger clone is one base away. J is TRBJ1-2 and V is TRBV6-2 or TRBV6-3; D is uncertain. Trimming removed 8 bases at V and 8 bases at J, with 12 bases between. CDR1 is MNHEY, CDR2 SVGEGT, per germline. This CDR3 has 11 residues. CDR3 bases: TGTGCCAGCGGGAAGCCCCAAGGCTACACCTTC. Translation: CASGKPQGYTF.

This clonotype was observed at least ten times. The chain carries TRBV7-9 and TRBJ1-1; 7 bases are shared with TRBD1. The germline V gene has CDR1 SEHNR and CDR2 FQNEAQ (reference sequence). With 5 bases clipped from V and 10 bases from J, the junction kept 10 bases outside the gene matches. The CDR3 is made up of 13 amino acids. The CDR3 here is CASSAGQVQSAFF. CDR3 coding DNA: TGTGCCAGCAGCGCTGGACAGGTTCAATCAGCTTTCTTT.

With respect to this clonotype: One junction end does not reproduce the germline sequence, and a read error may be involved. CDR3 sequence: CASSPPSQRNTEAFF. The CDR3 DNA reads as TGTGCAAGCTCACCCCCCTCCCAACGGAACACTGAAGCTTTCTTT. V gene TRBV18 combines with J gene TRBJ1-1; D is unclear. The CDR3 loop spans 15 amino acids. CDR1 is KGHSH, CDR2 LQKENI, per germline.

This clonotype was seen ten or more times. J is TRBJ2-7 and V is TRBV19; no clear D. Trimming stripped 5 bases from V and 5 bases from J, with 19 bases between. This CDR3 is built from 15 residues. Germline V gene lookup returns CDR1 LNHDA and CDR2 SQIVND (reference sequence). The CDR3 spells CASSVSIGRPHEQYF. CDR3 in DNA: TGTGCCAGTAGTGTTTCGATTGGACGTCCCCACGAGCAGTACTTC. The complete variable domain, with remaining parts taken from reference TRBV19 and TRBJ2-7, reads DGGITQSPKYLFRKEGQNVTLSCEQNLNHDAMYWYRQDPGQGLRLIYYSQIVNDFQKGDIAEGYSVSREKKESFPLTVTSAQKNPTAFYLCASSVSIGRPHEQYFGPGTRLTVT.

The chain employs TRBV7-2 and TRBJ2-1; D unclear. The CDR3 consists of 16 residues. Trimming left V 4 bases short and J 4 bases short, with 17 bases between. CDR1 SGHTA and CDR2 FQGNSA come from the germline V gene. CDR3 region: CASSSSWCGSYNEQFF. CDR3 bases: TGTGCCAGCAGCTCCTCATGGTGTGGGTCATACAATGAGCAGTTCTTC.

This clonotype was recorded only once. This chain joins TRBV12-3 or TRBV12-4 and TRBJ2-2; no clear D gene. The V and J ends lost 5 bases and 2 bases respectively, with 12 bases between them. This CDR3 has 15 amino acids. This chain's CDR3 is CASSPRGQNTGELFF. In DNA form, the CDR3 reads TGTGCCAGCAGTCCCCGTGGTCAAAACACCGGGGAGCTGTTTTTT.

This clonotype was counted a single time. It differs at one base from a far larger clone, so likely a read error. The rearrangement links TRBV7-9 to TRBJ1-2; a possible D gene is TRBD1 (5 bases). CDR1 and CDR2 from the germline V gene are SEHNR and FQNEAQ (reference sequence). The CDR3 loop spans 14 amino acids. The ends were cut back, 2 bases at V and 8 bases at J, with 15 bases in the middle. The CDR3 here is CASSLRGGNRGYTF. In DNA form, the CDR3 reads TGTGCCAGCAGCTTAAGGGGAGGCAATCGGGGCTACACCTTC.

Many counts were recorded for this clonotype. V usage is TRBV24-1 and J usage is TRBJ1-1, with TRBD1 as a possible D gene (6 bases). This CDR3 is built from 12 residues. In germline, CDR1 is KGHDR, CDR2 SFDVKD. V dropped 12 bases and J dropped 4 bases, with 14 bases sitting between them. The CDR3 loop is CAASGVGTEAFF. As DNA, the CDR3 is TGTGCCGCATCAGGGGTAGGCACTGAAGCTTTCTTT.

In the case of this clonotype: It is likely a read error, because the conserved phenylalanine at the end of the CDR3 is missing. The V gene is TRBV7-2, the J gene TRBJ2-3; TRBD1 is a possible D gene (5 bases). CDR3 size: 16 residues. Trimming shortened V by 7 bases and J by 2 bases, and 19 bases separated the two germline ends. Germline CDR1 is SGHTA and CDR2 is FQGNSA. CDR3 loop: CASTPARQLNTDTQYL. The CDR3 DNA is TGTGCCAGCACCCCAGCGAGACAGCTTAACACAGATACGCAGTATCTT.

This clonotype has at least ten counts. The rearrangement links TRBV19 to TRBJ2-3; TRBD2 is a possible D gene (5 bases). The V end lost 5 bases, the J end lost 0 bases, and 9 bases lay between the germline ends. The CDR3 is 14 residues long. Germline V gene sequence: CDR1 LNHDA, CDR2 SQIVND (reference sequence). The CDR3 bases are TGTGCCAGTAGTCCGGGCGGGAGCACAGATACGCAGTATTTT. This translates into CASSPGGSTDTQYF.

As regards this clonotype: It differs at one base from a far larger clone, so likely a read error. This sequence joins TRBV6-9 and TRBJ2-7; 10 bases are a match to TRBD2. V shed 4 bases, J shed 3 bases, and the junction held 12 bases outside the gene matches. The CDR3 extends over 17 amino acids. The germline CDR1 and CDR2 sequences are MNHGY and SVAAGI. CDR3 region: CASSSWTSGSRIYEQYF. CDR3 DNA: TGTGCCAGCAGTTCCTGGACTAGCGGATCTCGAATCTACGAGCAGTACTTC.

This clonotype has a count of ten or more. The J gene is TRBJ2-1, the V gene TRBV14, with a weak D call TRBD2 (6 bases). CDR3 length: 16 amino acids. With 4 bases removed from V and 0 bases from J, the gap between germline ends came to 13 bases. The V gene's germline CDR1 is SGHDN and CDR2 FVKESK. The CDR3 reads CASSPIGGVSYNEQFF. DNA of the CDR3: TGTGCCAGCAGCCCGATCGGGGGTGTCTCCTACAATGAGCAGTTCTTC. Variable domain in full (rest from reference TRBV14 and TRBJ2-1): EAGVTQFPSHSVIEKGQTVTLRCDPISGHDNLYWYRRVMGKEIKFLLHFVKESKQDESGMPNNRFLAERTGGTYSTLKVQPAELEDSGVYFCASSPIGGVSYNEQFFGPGTRLTVL.

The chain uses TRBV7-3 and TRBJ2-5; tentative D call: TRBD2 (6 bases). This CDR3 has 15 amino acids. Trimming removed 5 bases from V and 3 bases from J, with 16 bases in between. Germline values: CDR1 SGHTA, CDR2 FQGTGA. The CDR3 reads CASSTRGTGEETQYF. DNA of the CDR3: TGTGCCAGCAGCACCCGCGGGACGGGAGAAGAGACCCAGTACTTC.

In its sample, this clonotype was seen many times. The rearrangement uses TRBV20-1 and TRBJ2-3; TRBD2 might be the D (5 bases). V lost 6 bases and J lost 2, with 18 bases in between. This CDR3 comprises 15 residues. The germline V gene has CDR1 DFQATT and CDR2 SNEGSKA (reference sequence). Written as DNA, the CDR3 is TGCAGTGCGCCCTACAGAGCGGCCCACACAGATACGCAGTATTTT. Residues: CSAPYRAAHTDTQYF.

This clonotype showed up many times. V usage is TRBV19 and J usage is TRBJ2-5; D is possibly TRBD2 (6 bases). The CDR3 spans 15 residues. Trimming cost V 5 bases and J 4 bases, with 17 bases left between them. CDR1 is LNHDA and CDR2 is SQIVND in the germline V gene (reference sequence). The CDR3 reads CASSGADAGRETQYF. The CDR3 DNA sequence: TGTGCCAGTAGTGGGGCCGATGCGGGACGAGAGACCCAGTACTTC.

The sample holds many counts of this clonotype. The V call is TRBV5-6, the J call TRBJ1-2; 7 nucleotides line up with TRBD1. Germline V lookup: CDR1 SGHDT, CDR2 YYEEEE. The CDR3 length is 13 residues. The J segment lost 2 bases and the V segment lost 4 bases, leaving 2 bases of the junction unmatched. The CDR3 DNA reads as TGTGCCAGCAGCGAGGGACAGAACTATGGCTACACCTTC. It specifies CASSEGQNYGYTF.

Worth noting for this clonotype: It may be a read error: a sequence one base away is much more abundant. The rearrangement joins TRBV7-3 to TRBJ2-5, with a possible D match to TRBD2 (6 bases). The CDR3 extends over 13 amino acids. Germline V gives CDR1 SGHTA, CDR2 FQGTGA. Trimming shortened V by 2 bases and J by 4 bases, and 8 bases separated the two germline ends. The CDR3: CASSLLGGETQYF. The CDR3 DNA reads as TGTGCCAGCAGCTTACTCGGGGGAGAGACCCAGTACTTC.

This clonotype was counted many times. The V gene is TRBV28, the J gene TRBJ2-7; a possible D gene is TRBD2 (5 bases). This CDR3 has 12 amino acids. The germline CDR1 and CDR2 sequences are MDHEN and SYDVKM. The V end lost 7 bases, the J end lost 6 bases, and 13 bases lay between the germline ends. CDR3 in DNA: TGTGCCAGCATGGTTCGAGGGCTCGAGCAGTACTTC. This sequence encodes CASMVRGLEQYF.